This T cell receptor (beta chain) is drawn from a study of T cell changes during pregnancy in multiple sclerosis. Profiling relied on immunoSEQ multiplex PCR, and the TCRdb table lists in-frame clones only, not all of them. The sample holds over 15,000 clones, around 90% seen once. Trimming stripped 4 bases from V and 2 bases from J, with 15 bases between. Germline assignment: CDR1 SGHNT and CDR2 YYREEE (reference sequence). This CDR3 has 15 residues. The starting material was CD8+ T cells from peripheral blood mononuclear cells, obtained after pregnancy. The J gene is TRBJ1-2, the V gene TRBV5-4; tentatively, D is TRBD1 (6 bases). The origin of this receptor is a female donor in good health, enrolled as a control in a pregnancy study. CDR3 protein: CASSTRQARNYGYTF. The DNA for the CDR3 is TGTGCCAGCAGCACTCGACAGGCGAGGAACTATGGCTACACCTTC.